One sample yielded the 28 T cell receptor beta chains listed below, sequenced in a study of cytomegalovirus exposure and HLA in healthy donors (dated by TCRdb to 2016 to 2017). The library was obtained by the immunoSEQ multiplex PCR assay. For the multiplex PCR, a mixture combining 60 forward primers for TCR Vbeta segments and 13 reverse primers for TCR Jbeta segments was used. Held by TCRdb, this immuneACCESS table contains in-frame sequences only and omits some clones. Under half of the omission traces to an unresolved V gene where checked; the cause of the rest is unknown. Here the sample has approximately 150,000 clones; approximately 74% occur a single time. Approximately 3% of the sample goes to the ten largest clones. Sequencing was carried out using PBMCs. The receptors derive from a woman aged 25-40 years in good health and CMV-seronegative.

The rearrangement uses TRBV7-9 and TRBJ2-5; 9 bases are shared with TRBD1. J gave up 2 bases and V 5 bases, and 6 bases lay outside the gene matches. The CDR3 runs to 15 residues. CDR1 is SEHNR, CDR2 FQNEAQ, per germline (reference sequence). The CDR3 loop reads CASSRGQGEQETQYF. As DNA, the CDR3 is TGTGCCAGCAGCCGGGGACAGGGAGAACAAGAGACCCAGTACTTC.

J is TRBJ2-7 and V is TRBV4-3, with D perhaps TRBD1 (7 bases). Germline CDR1 reads LGHNA; CDR2 reads YSLEER. The length of the CDR3 is 15 residues. Trimming removed 0 bases at V and 2 bases at J, with 11 bases between. CDR3: CASSQEAGQPYEQYF. The CDR3 DNA reads as TGCGCCAGCAGCCAAGAGGCGGGACAGCCCTACGAGCAGTACTTC.

A few counts support this clone. The V and J genes are TRBV5-4 and TRBJ1-2; 8 bases map to TRBD1. J lost 5 bases, V lost 4 bases, and 10 bases had no gene match. CDR3 length: 15 residues. Per the germline V gene, CDR1 is SGHNT and CDR2 is YYREEE (reference sequence). Here the CDR3 reads CASSRYLTGEYGYTF. For the CDR3, the DNA is TGTGCCAGCAGCCGTTACCTGACAGGGGAATATGGCTACACCTTC.

The chain employs TRBV30 and TRBJ1-2; D possibly corresponds to TRBD1 (5 bases). Trimming shortened V by 2 bases and J by 12 bases, and 19 bases separated the two germline ends. Germline CDR1 reads GTSNPN; CDR2 reads SVGIG (reference sequence). This CDR3 is built from 13 residues. Here the CDR3 reads CAWSRGPPESDTF. CDR3 nucleotide sequence: TGTGCCTGGAGTAGGGGCCCGCCCGAGTCAGACACCTTC.

The rearrangement uses TRBV7-9 and TRBJ2-7; 8 bases align to TRBD1. The J segment lost 1 base and the V segment lost 6 bases, leaving 8 bases of the junction unmatched. This CDR3 contains 15 residues. In germline, CDR1 is SEHNR, CDR2 FQNEAQ (reference sequence). CDR3 DNA: TGTGCCAGCAGTTATACAGGGGGATCATCCTACGAGCAGTACTTC. Its protein is CASSYTGGSSYEQYF.

The rearrangement links TRBV13 to TRBJ1-4; D is perhaps TRBD1 (5 bases). The CDR3 loop spans 15 amino acids. With 5 bases removed from V and 5 bases from J, the gap between germline ends came to 15 bases. Germline V lookup: CDR1 PRHDT, CDR2 FYEKMQ (reference sequence). CDR3 protein: CASSGSERGNEKLFF. The CDR3 DNA sequence: TGTGCCAGCAGCGGATCGGAGCGGGGGAATGAAAAACTGTTTTTT.

V is TRBV6-1 and J is TRBJ2-7; D is perhaps TRBD1 (6 bases). CDR1 and CDR2 (germline): MNHNS, SASEGT. The CDR3 has 14 residues. Between the trimmed V and J ends, which lost 8 bases and 0 bases, there was a span of 14 bases. CDR3 sequence: CASEKTGLSYEQYF. The CDR3 bases are TGTGCCAGCGAGAAGACAGGTCTCTCCTACGAGCAGTACTTC.

This clone was recorded a few times. This chain connects TRBV19 to TRBJ2-1; the D is unclear. CDR1 and CDR2 from the germline V gene are LNHDA and SQIVND (reference sequence). This CDR3 has 12 amino acids. The germline V and J ends were trimmed by 5 bases and 2 bases, with 4 bases remaining between them. For the CDR3, the DNA is TGTGCCAGTAGTCCAGCCTACAATGAGCAGTTCTTC. This encodes CASSPAYNEQFF. The complete variable domain, with remaining parts taken from reference TRBV19 and TRBJ2-1, reads DGGITQSPKYLFRKEGQNVTLSCEQNLNHDAMYWYRQDPGQGLRLIYYSQIVNDFQKGDIAEGYSVSREKKESFPLTVTSAQKNPTAFYLCASSPAYNEQFFGPGTRLTVL.

The chain joins TRBV28 to TRBJ2-1; perhaps TRBD2 as D (5 bases). Deletions cut 6 bases from V and 7 bases from J, with 10 bases between. From germline, CDR1 is MDHEN and CDR2 SYDVKM. The CDR3 is 12 residues long. In DNA, the CDR3 is TGTGCCAGCAGCCCCTCGGGGAATGAGCAGTTCTTC. Protein: CASSPSGNEQFF.

This chain links TRBV4-3 with TRBJ2-5; 8 nucleotides align to TRBD2. The V and J ends lost 2 bases and 3 bases, in that order; junction bases with no gene match: 5. This CDR3 spans 15 amino acids. CDR1 LGHNA and CDR2 YSLEER come from the germline V gene. The CDR3, as DNA: TGCGCCAGCAGCCAAAGCTACGGGGGGGAAGAGACCCAGTACTTC. It codes for CASSQSYGGEETQYF.

The V call is TRBV9, the J call TRBJ2-5, with D tentatively TRBD2 (7 bases). Trimming cost V 1 base and J 5 bases, with 18 bases left between them. Per the germline V gene, CDR1 is SGDLS and CDR2 is YYNGEE. The CDR3 spans 16 residues. The CDR3 DNA follows: TGTGCCAGCAGCGTATCGACGGGGGGCGTTTGGGAGACCCAGTACTTC. It translates to CASSVSTGGVWETQYF.

Points on this clone: The junction departs from the called germline gene at one end, perhaps through a read error. The chain is built from TRBV7-9 and TRBJ2-7; no reliable D call. The CDR3 has 16 residues. In germline, CDR1 is SEHNR, CDR2 FQNEAQ (reference sequence). The chain's CDR3 is CASSLVSRNSSYEQYF. In DNA form, the CDR3 reads TGTGCCAGCAGTTTAGTTTCCAGGAATAGCTCCTACGAGCAGTACTTC.

The rearrangement joins TRBV27 to TRBJ2-7; weak D call: TRBD1 (5 bases). The CDR3 length is 15 residues. Trimming cost V 0 bases and J 3 bases, with 12 bases left between them. Per the germline V gene, CDR1 is MNHEY and CDR2 is SMNVEV (reference sequence). DNA of the CDR3: TGTGCCAGCAGTTTATCTCCGGACGGACACTACGAGCAGTACTTC. Protein product: CASSLSPDGHYEQYF.

The chain is built from TRBV9 and TRBJ2-2, with D unclear. CDR1 and CDR2 (germline): SGDLS, YYNGEE. This CDR3 has 13 residues. V was clipped by 0 bases and J by 6 bases, with 6 bases between them. As DNA, the CDR3 is TGTGCCAGCAGCGTAGGAGGCCCCGGGGAGCTGTTTTTT. This gives the protein CASSVGGPGELFF.

This chain connects TRBV4-3 to TRBJ2-5, with D perhaps TRBD2 (5 bases). Germline CDR1 is LGHNA and CDR2 is YSLEER. The CDR3 is 15 residues long. V dropped 0 bases and J dropped 4 bases, with 12 bases sitting between them. The CDR3 sequence is CASSQDTASPETQYF. The CDR3 bases are TGCGCCAGCAGCCAAGATACTGCTAGCCCAGAGACCCAGTACTTC.

The J gene is TRBJ2-3, the V gene TRBV5-1; 7 bases align to TRBD1. Germline CDR1 and CDR2: SGHRS and YFSETQ. After removal of 4 bases from V and 6 bases from J, the junction contained 11 bases not matched to a gene. The CDR3 runs 15 residues. The CDR3 sequence: CASSPERGPRDTQYF. The CDR3 DNA reads as TGCGCCAGCAGCCCTGAGAGGGGGCCGCGGGATACGCAGTATTTT.

The DNA for the CDR3 is TGTGCCAGCAGCTCTCGGACAGGGCCTGAAGCTTTCTTT. Residues: CASSSRTGPEAFF. The rearrangement uses TRBV14 and TRBJ1-1; TRBD1 agrees at 8 bases. With V trimmed by 5 bases and J by 6 bases, 5 bases remained unmatched. Germline CDR1 and CDR2: SGHDN and FVKESK. The CDR3 is 13 amino acids.

The V and J genes are TRBV7-8 and TRBJ2-1, with 12 bases that match TRBD2. Unmatched junction bases numbered 8, after V lost 5 bases and J lost 3 bases. Germline V gene data show CDR1 as SGHVS and CDR2 as FQNEAQ. This CDR3 contains 17 residues. The CDR3 sequence is CASSLRLAGVNYNEQFF. CDR3 nucleotides: TGTGCCAGCAGCCTCAGACTAGCGGGAGTTAACTACAATGAGCAGTTCTTC. Full variable domain (rest looked up from reference TRBV7-8 and TRBJ2-1): GAGVSQSPRYKVAKRGQDVALRCDPISGHVSLFWYQQALGQGPEFLTYFQNEAQLDKSGLPSDRFFAERPEGSVSTLKIQRTQQEDSAVYLCASSLRLAGVNYNEQFFGPGTRLTVL.

The genes are TRBV9 and TRBJ1-2; D gene ambiguous. CDR3 length equals 15 residues. Germline V lookup: CDR1 SGDLS, CDR2 YYNGEE. V dropped 4 bases and J dropped 3 bases, with 16 bases sitting between them. The CDR3 DNA sequence: TGTGCCAGCAGCCCAACAGCCCGGTCGGACTATGGCTACACCTTC. This translates into CASSPTARSDYGYTF.

This clone has a single count. This sequence joins TRBV6-5 and TRBJ2-5; D is undetermined. From germline, CDR1 is MNHEY and CDR2 SVGAGI. This CDR3 is 13 amino acids long. V dropped 6 bases and J dropped 4 bases, with 12 bases sitting between them. CDR3 in amino acids: CASRGPRGETQYF. In DNA, the CDR3 is TGTGCCAGCAGGGGCCCCCGTGGAGAGACCCAGTACTTC.

This chain links TRBV27 with TRBJ2-3, with no clear D. Trimming stripped 2 bases from V and 0 bases from J, with 12 bases between. Germline loops: CDR1 MNHEY, CDR2 SMNVEV (reference sequence). The CDR3 spans 16 residues. CDR3 loop: CASSLLVLSSTDTQYF. The CDR3 bases are TGTGCCAGCAGTTTACTGGTCCTATCCAGCACAGATACGCAGTATTTT.

The CDR3: CASSPSGPGGYDTQYF. The CDR3 bases are TGTGCCAGCTCACCATCCGGGCCAGGGGGTTACGATACGCAGTATTTT. The J gene is TRBJ2-3, the V gene TRBV18; 7 bases align to TRBD1. Germline V gives CDR1 KGHSH, CDR2 LQKENI. The V gene end was trimmed by 2 bases and the J gene end by 6 bases; junction bases not matched to a gene: 11. This CDR3 is 16 amino acids long.

This clone was counted only a few times. The gene calls are TRBV18 and TRBJ2-2, with D tentatively TRBD2 (5 bases). Trimming removed 3 bases at V and 10 bases at J, with 18 bases between. Germline CDR1 reads KGHSH; CDR2 reads LQKENI. CDR3 length: 15 amino acids. The CDR3 nucleotides are TGTGCCAGCTCACCCGGGTTACGGGGAGAAGAGGAGCTGTTTTTT. Translating gives CASSPGLRGEEELFF.

The rearrangement links TRBV7-9 to TRBJ2-2; maybe TRBD1 (6 bases). Germline CDR1 is SEHNR and CDR2 is FQNEAQ (reference sequence). The length of the CDR3 is 17 residues. Deletions cut 5 bases from V and 6 bases from J, with 22 bases between. CDR3 nucleotide sequence: TGTGCCAGCAGCACGGACGGTTTACAGGGTGACTCCGGGGAGCTGTTTTTT. Protein: CASSTDGLQGDSGELFF.

The V call is TRBV5-4, the J call TRBJ2-1; weak D call: TRBD2 (5 bases). Deletions cut 0 bases from V and 3 bases from J, with 10 bases between. Germline CDR1 is SGHNT and CDR2 is YYREEE (reference sequence). This CDR3 is built from 15 residues. The chain's CDR3 is CASSLGLADYNEQFF. In DNA, the CDR3 is TGTGCCAGCAGCTTGGGCCTAGCAGACTACAATGAGCAGTTCTTC.

The J gene is TRBJ2-1, the V gene TRBV27; D remains unclear. Germline V gene lookup returns CDR1 MNHEY and CDR2 SMNVEV (reference sequence). V was cut by 0 bases and J by 10 bases, with 10 bases left in between. This CDR3 is built from 13 residues. This CDR3 reads CASSLSTISEQFF. CDR3 nucleotide sequence: TGTGCCAGCAGTTTATCGACAATCAGCGAGCAGTTCTTC.

The chain has TRBV5-1 and TRBJ1-4; 8 positions match TRBD1. The CDR3 extends over 16 amino acids. The V gene's germline CDR1 is SGHRS and CDR2 YFSETQ. Trimming at V came to 1 base and at J to 5 bases, leaving 7 bases not matched to a gene. DNA of the CDR3: TGCGCCAGCAGCTTGACCCGGACAGGGACGAATGAAAAACTGTTTTTT. This sequence encodes CASSLTRTGTNEKLFF.

This chain uses TRBV7-2 with TRBJ1-5, with TRBD1 matching 7 bases. Germline assignment: CDR1 SGHTA and CDR2 FQGNSA. CDR3 size: 14 residues. The V and J ends lost 1 base and 5 bases, in that order; junction bases with no gene match: 2. For the CDR3, the DNA is TGTGCCAGCAGCTTAGAGGGGGCCGATCAGCCCCAGCATTTT. Residues: CASSLEGADQPQHF.